The following is a T cell receptor (beta chain) sequence with its context. The antigen remains unidentified. This PCR relied on a set of 60 Vbeta primers and 13 Jbeta primers. The repertoire was sequenced with immunoSEQ multiplex PCR; TCRdb's copy has only in-frame clones and lacks some. The data show around 210,000 clones, and the top ten clones hold approximately 1%. This sample stems from a study of cytomegalovirus exposure and HLA in healthy donors. Overall study results and limits: TCR beta sequences reportedly predicted the HLA-A and HLA-B alleles of most subjects accurately. Researchers catalogued under 200 TCR beta chains as cytomegalovirus-associated. In an earlier analysis, productive rearrangement rates for most beta V segments clustered near 87% or 30%. Reported results showed that the classifier diagnosed cytomegalovirus status with high specificity and sensitivity.

The V segment lost 0 bases and the J segment 0 bases; nucleotides outside the gene matches: 2. Germline V gives CDR1 KGHSH, CDR2 LQKENI. The CDR3 has 17 amino acids. Input material: PBMCs. The clonotype comes from a woman in her twenties or thirties in good health and CMV-seropositive. V and J are TRBV18 and TRBJ1-1, with TRBD1 identical over 12 bases. CDR3 amino acids: CASSPPGQGAMNTEAFF. The CDR3 nucleotides are TGTGCCAGCTCACCACCGGGACAGGGGGCTATGAACACTGAAGCTTTCTTT.